This T cell receptor beta chain is drawn from a study of CXCR4 blockade with PD-1 therapy in pancreatic cancer. Of note for this clone: Its antigen is unidentified.

This CDR3 has 16 residues. CDR1 is MDHEN and CDR2 is SYDVKM in the germline V gene. The V end lost 7 bases, the J end lost 1 base, and 20 bases lay between the germline ends. Clones were read by immunoSEQ multiplex PCR, and TCRdb kept only the in-frame ones, dropping some. The data show some 4,400 clones, 50% to 60% seen once. Study-wide findings and caveats: Convergent selection by common tumor antigens was suggested by nucleotide rearrangement counts. Without paired alpha-beta data, shared specificity of dominant clones is unconfirmed.

The clonotype comes from a human donor with pancreatic ductal adenocarcinoma. What was sequenced was tumor tissue. V usage is TRBV28 and J usage is TRBJ2-7; D tentatively reads TRBD1 or TRBD2 (5 bases each). CDR3 sequence reads: CASTVNTGTRSYEQYF. Written as DNA, the CDR3 is TGTGCCAGCACCGTGAATACGGGGACGCGATCCTACGAGCAGTACTTC.